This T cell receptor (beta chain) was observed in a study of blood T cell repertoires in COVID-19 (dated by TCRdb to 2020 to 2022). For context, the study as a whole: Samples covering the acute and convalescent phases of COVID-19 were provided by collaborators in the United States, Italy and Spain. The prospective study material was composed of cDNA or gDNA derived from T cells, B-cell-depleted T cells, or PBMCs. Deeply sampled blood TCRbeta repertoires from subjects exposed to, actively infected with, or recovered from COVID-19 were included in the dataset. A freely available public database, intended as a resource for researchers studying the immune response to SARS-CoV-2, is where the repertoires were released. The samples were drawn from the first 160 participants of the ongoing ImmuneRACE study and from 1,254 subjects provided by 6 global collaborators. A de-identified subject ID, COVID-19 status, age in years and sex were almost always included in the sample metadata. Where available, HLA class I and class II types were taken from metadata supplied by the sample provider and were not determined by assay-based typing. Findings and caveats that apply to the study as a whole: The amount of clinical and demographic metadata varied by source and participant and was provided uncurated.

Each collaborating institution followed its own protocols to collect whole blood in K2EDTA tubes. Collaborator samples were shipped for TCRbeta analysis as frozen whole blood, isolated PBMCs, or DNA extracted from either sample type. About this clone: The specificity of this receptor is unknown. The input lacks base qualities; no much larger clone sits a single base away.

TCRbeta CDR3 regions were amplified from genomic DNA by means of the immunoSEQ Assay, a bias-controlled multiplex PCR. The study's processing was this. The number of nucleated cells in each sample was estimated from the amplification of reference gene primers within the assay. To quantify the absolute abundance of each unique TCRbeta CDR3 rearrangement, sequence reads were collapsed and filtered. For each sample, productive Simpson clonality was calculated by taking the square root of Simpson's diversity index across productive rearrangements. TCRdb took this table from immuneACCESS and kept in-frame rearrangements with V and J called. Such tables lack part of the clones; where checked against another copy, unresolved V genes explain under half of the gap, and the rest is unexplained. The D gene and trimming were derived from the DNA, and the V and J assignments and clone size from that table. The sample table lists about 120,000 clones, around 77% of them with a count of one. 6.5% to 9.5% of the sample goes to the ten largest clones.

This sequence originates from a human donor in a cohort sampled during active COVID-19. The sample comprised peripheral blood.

CDR3 reads: CASSLWGDTEAFF. DNA sequence: TGTGCCAGCAGTTTGTGGGGGGACACTGAAGCTTTCTTT. Rearrangement joined TRBV12-3 or TRBV12-4 to TRBJ1-1, with TRBD1 as a weak D call on 5 bases. At the junction V is shortened by 3 bases and J by 3 bases, with 8 bases in between. Spanning cysteine to phenylalanine, the CDR3 consists of 13 amino acids. Kept here is only the CDR3 DNA, which spans 39 bases and is read in frame from base 1.